Detailed here is one T cell receptor beta chain. Its antigen is not known. This sample is drawn from a study of T cell responses to AZD1222 COVID-19 vaccine. Study results and limitations: Spike-specific TCR breadth rose after two AZD1222 doses, and depth rose as well. Baseline seropositivity characterized only six or seven AZD1222 recipients. Among the donors, most were white British and more were female, and clonal diversity was possibly underestimated.

CDR3 size: 14 residues. Germline CDR1 is SNHLY and CDR2 is FYNNEI. Germline trimming cut 2 bases from V and 1 base from J; bases unmatched to any gene: 2. The repertoire was sequenced with immunoSEQ multiplex PCR; TCRdb's copy has only in-frame clones and lacks some. The sample gives some 120,000 clones, around nine tenths of which show up once; 8.5% to 14% is in the top ten. This sequence was found in an adult in good health. The gene calls are TRBV2 and TRBJ2-7; 7 bases align to TRBD1. Sequenced here: peripheral blood, sampled on day 0 of MenACWY control vaccination. The CDR3 here is CASSEFRGSYEQYF. The CDR3 DNA sequence: TGTGCCAGCAGTGAATTCAGGGGGTCCTACGAGCAGTACTTC. The full variable domain, with the rest looked up from reference TRBV2 and TRBJ2-7, is EPEVTQTPSHQVTQMGQEVILRCVPISNHLYFYWYRQILGQKVEFLVSFYNNEISEKSEIFDDQFSVERPDGSNFTLKIRSTKLEDSAMYFCASSEFRGSYEQYFGPGTRLTVT.